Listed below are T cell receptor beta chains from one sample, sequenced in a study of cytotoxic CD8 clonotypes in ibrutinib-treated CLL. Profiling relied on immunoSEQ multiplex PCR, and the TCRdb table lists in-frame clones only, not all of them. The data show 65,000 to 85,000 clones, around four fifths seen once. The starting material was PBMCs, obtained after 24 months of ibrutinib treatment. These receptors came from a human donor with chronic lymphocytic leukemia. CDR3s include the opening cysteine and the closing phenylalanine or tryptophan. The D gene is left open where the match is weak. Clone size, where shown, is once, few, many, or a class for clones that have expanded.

TGCAGCGGGCAGGGTACCGACTATGGCTACACCTTC	CSGQGTDYGYTF	TRBV29-1	TRBJ1-2	few	-
TGTGCCTGGACCCCCGGACAGGGGGCACAAGAGACCCAGTACTTC	CAWTPGQGAQETQYF	TRBV30	TRBJ2-5	-	TRBD1
TGTGCCAGTAGTATAGTGACAGGGGACACAGATACGCAGTATTTT	CASSIVTGDTDTQYF	TRBV19	TRBJ2-3	-	TRBD1
TGTGCCATCAGTGAGGGAATGACCGGGACCCCTGGGTGGACCCAGTACTTC	CAISEGMTGTPGWTQYF	TRBV10-3	TRBJ2-5	few	-
TGTGCCAGCAGTGAAGCGCTTAGCACAGATACGCAGTATTTT	CASSEALSTDTQYF	TRBV2	TRBJ2-3	few	-
TGTGCCAGCAGTTTTAGGGACAGCGATGAAAAACTGTTTTTT	CASSFRDSDEKLFF	TRBV27	TRBJ1-4	few	TRBD1
TGTGCCAGTAGCGACGGACCAAATCAGCCCCAGCATTTT	CASSDGPNQPQHF	TRBV19	TRBJ1-5	-	-
TGTGCCAGCAGTAGTTGGACAGGGGGTCATCACAATGAGCAGTTCTTC	CASSSWTGGHHNEQFF	TRBV27	TRBJ2-1	-	TRBD1
TGTGCCAGCAGCTCCAGGGGAGAAGGCGAAAAACTGTTTTTT	CASSSRGEGEKLFF	TRBV5-5	TRBJ1-4	few	-
TGTGCCATTTCCGGGAGGGACAGGACTAACCAAGAGACCCAGTACTTC	CAISGRDRTNQETQYF	TRBV10-3	TRBJ2-5	-	-
TGTGCCAGCAGCCCTTCCGGGAGTTATAGAAACATTCAGTACTTC	CASSPSGSYRNIQYF	TRBV28	TRBJ2-4	-	-
TGCGCCAGCAGTGAGTTACGGACAGGGGGAAGTAATGAGCAGTTCTTC	CASSELRTGGSNEQFF	TRBV10-2	TRBJ2-1	-	TRBD1
TGTGCCAGCAGACAGTGGATGGGCAGTCCAGGCAATCAGCCCCAGCATTTT	CASRQWMGSPGNQPQHF	TRBV28	TRBJ1-5	-	-
TGTGCCAGCAGCGTAGGGAGGGGGGCGGAACCCTACGAGCAGTACTTC	CASSVGRGAEPYEQYF	TRBV9	TRBJ2-7	-	-
TGTGCCAGCTCACCACCGTCAGGGCAAGAGACCCAGTACTTC	CASSPPSGQETQYF	TRBV18	TRBJ2-5	few	-
TGTGCCAGCCACAGGGTTAACACCATATATTTT	CASHRVNTIYF	TRBV2	TRBJ1-3	-	-
TGTGCCAGCAGCGCCGGGACTAGCACCACCGGGGAGCTGTTTTTT	CASSAGTSTTGELFF	TRBV9	TRBJ2-2	-	TRBD2
TGCACCAGCAGCCAACCCCATAGCAACACGACCTGCAATGAGCAGTTCTTC	CTSSQPHSNTTCNEQFF	TRBV1	TRBJ2-1	-	-
TGTGCCAGCAGTCCGCGACAGGACTGGTCTGGGGCCAACGTCCTGACTTTC	CASSPRQDWSGANVLTF	TRBV27	TRBJ2-6	-	-
TGCGCCAGCAGCCAAGGCCCGGGGAATCAGCCCCAGCATTTT	CASSQGPGNQPQHF	TRBV4-3	TRBJ1-5	-	-
TGTGCCAGCAGTTACGGCGGGGCGATCACCGGGGAGCTGTTTTTT	CASSYGGAITGELFF	TRBV6-5	TRBJ2-2	-	-
TGTGCCATCCGGGAGGGAAATGGCTACACCTTC	CAIREGNGYTF	TRBV28	TRBJ1-2	-	-
TGTGCCAGCAGCCAAGGTCGGAGCGGACCCTACAATGAGCAGTTCTTC	CASSQGRSGPYNEQFF	TRBV4-2	TRBJ2-1	-	-
TGTGCCAGCAGTTTGGGGGCAAGCACAGATACGCAGTATTTT	CASSLGASTDTQYF	TRBV27	TRBJ2-3	-	-
TGTGCCAGCAGCTTCGGACAGGGTAGCTCCTACGAGCAGTACTTC	CASSFGQGSSYEQYF	TRBV11-2	TRBJ2-7	-	TRBD1
TGTGCCAGCAGACCACGATTAAATAACCAAGAGACCCAGTACTTC	CASRPRLNNQETQYF	TRBV6-5	TRBJ2-5	-	-
TGTGCCAGCAGCTTAACAGGGGACGGCTACACCTTC	CASSLTGDGYTF	TRBV7-6	TRBJ1-2	-	TRBD1
TGTGCCAGCTCCCCCCGGGGGGGGACAGGGTTTCGTGAAAAACTGTTTTTT	CASSPRGGTGFREKLFF	TRBV28	TRBJ1-4	-	TRBD1
TGTGCCAGCAGCTTGGACAGGAGTACAGATACGCAGTATTTT	CASSLDRSTDTQYF	TRBV5-5	TRBJ2-3	-	-
TGCGCCAGCAGCGTAAGGGCGGGAGGGGGCGAGCAGTACTTC	CASSVRAGGGEQYF	TRBV5-1	TRBJ2-7	few	TRBD2
TGTGCCAGCAGTGAAGCTATGGGCGCGGGAGCCGCGGATACGCAGTATTTT	CASSEAMGAGAADTQYF	TRBV6-1	TRBJ2-3	once	TRBD2
TGTGCCAGCAGCTTAGTCGGCCGAAGAAAGACAAATGAGCAGTTCTTC	CASSLVGRRKTNEQFF	TRBV7-2	TRBJ2-1	-	-
TGTGCCAGTAGTATCCCGGCGGACAGGGGTTACAATGAGCAGTTCTTC	CASSIPADRGYNEQFF	TRBV19	TRBJ2-1	-	TRBD1
TGTGCCAGCAGCCCACGATCCTACAATGAGCAGTTCTTC	CASSPRSYNEQFF	TRBV7-2	TRBJ2-1	-	-
TGTGCCAGCAGTGAAGGGGCGGCCTACAATGAGCAGTTCTTC	CASSEGAAYNEQFF	TRBV6-1	TRBJ2-1	many	-
TGTGCCAGCAGCACAGGTGGGGTCGAGCAGTACTTC	CASSTGGVEQYF	TRBV7-9	TRBJ2-7	once	-
TGTGCCAGCAGTTTTGGGACAGGAAACACCGGGGAGCTGTTTTTT	CASSFGTGNTGELFF	TRBV27	TRBJ2-2	-	TRBD1
TGCGCCAGCAGCCAAGTGAGACTACTTATATACAATGAGCAGTTCTTC	CASSQVRLLIYNEQFF	TRBV4-1	TRBJ2-1	-	-
TGCGCCAGCAGCCAGACTCTGACAGGGACAGCTGGGGCCAACGTCCTGACTTTC	CASSQTLTGTAGANVLTF	TRBV4-1	TRBJ2-6	-	TRBD1
TGTGCCAGCAGTTTATTAGGGAGCTCCTACAATGAGCAGTTCTTC	CASSLLGSSYNEQFF	TRBV27	TRBJ2-1	-	-
TGTGCCAGCAGTAATAGATACGAGCAGTACTTC	CASSNRYEQYF	TRBV27	TRBJ2-7	-	-
TGTGCCAGCAGCTTACCAAGGCAGGCTAATGAGCAGTTCTTC	CASSLPRQANEQFF	TRBV7-9	TRBJ2-1	-	-
TGCGCCAGCAGTCAACGAAAGGGGAGGTACACCTACGAGCAGTACTTC	CASSQRKGRYTYEQYF	TRBV23-1	TRBJ2-7	-	-
TGTGCCAGCAGCCGGGATAGGGCCTATGGCTACACCTTC	CASSRDRAYGYTF	TRBV7-2	TRBJ1-2	-	-
TGTGCCAGCAGCCGGACCCCCAATGACATAACGAGGCCGAACTATGGCTACACCTTC	CASSRTPNDITRPNYGYTF	TRBV28	TRBJ1-2	-	-
TGTGCCAGCAGTGGAGCAGGGGGCGCTTTCTTT	CASSGAGGAFF	TRBV2	TRBJ1-1	few	TRBD1
TGTGCCAGCAGTGGCGCGGTTAGCGGGAGGCTGGCAGATACGCAGTATTTT	CASSGAVSGRLADTQYF	TRBV6-1	TRBJ2-3	few	TRBD2
TGCAGCGTTGAAGGACAGGGGGTGACAGATACGCAGTATTTT	CSVEGQGVTDTQYF	TRBV29-1	TRBJ2-3	-	TRBD1
TGTGCCAGCAGCAGTGGGACAGGGTTCGGGGAGCTGTTTTTT	CASSSGTGFGELFF	TRBV6-1	TRBJ2-2	-	TRBD1
TGTGCCAGCTCACCGGACATTAGAGCTCACGAGCAGTACTTC	CASSPDIRAHEQYF	TRBV18	TRBJ2-7	-	-
TGTGCCAGCAGTGACCCTAGCGGGAGGGGGAATGAGCAGTTCTTC	CASSDPSGRGNEQFF	TRBV2	TRBJ2-1	-	TRBD2
TGCAGTGCTGATCTGGATACGCAGTATTTT	CSADLDTQYF	TRBV20-1	TRBJ2-3	-	-
TGTGCCAGCTCACCGACGACCCCCACAGATACGCAGTATTTT	CASSPTTPTDTQYF	TRBV18	TRBJ2-3	-	-
TGCGCCAGCAGCTTGCGGGGAGGGCCGGACGAGCAGTACTTC	CASSLRGGPDEQYF	TRBV5-1	TRBJ2-7	-	TRBD2
TGTGCCAGCAGTATTCACGCTAACTATGGCTACACCTTC	CASSIHANYGYTF	TRBV6-4	TRBJ1-2	-	-
TGTGCCAGCAGCTTGGTTGCGTTTAACCAAGAGACCCAGTACTTC	CASSLVAFNQETQYF	TRBV11-2	TRBJ2-5	-	-